Below, 9 T cell receptor beta chains from the same sample are listed, as sequenced in a study of blood T cell repertoires in COVID-19. Assay: immunoSEQ multiplex PCR; the TCRdb copy retains only in-frame clones and omits some. Here the sample spans roughly 60,000 clones, 85% to 95% being singletons. Sequencing input: peripheral blood. The receptors shown here come from a man aged 50 to 59 with active COVID-19.

This rearrangement joins TRBV5-6 to TRBJ1-5; D remains ambiguous. CDR1 SGHDT and CDR2 YYEEEE come from the germline V gene. The CDR3 is 16 amino acids. V was clipped by 0 bases and J by 6 bases, with 16 bases between them. This CDR3 is CASSLAEAPRSQPQHF. CDR3 DNA: TGTGCCAGCAGCTTGGCCGAAGCCCCCCGAAGTCAGCCCCAGCATTTT.

The chain links TRBV5-1 to TRBJ2-1; the D gene is possibly TRBD1 (5 bases). V was shortened by 0 bases and J by 4 bases, with 8 bases between the two germline ends. CDR1 is SGHRS and CDR2 is YFSETQ in the germline V gene. This CDR3 spans 14 amino acids. CDR3 DNA sequence: TGCGCCAGCAGCTTGGTGCAGGGTTACAATGAGCAGTTCTTC. Translation gives CASSLVQGYNEQFF.

The CDR3: CASREKGGGNYEQYF. The CDR3, as DNA: TGTGCCAGCAGGGAGAAGGGAGGGGGTAACTACGAGCAGTACTTC. The rearrangement links TRBV27 to TRBJ2-7, with D possibly matching TRBD2 (7 bases). V gave up 6 bases and J gave up 3 bases, with 18 bases separating them. The CDR3 has 15 amino acids. From germline, CDR1 is MNHEY and CDR2 SMNVEV (reference sequence).

This sequence joins TRBV24-1 and TRBJ1-2; D is ambiguous. The V gene lost 4 bases and the J gene lost 3 bases, with 14 bases spanning the gap. The CDR3 runs to 15 residues. Germline CDR1 reads KGHDR; CDR2 reads SFDVKD. The CDR3 region is CATSDPEGDHYGYTF. The CDR3 DNA follows: TGTGCCACCAGTGACCCGGAAGGAGACCACTATGGCTACACCTTC.

A single count supports this clone. CDR3 coding DNA: TGTGCCAGCAGTCAACAATGGGCGGGGCAGTTCTTC. Translated, it gives CASSQQWAGQFF. V gene TRBV3-1 (or the pseudogene TRBV3-2) combines with J gene TRBJ2-1; D possibly corresponds to TRBD2 (5 bases). This CDR3 is built from 12 residues. Germline CDR1 LGHDT, CDR2 YNNKEL (reference sequence). V was pared by 6 bases and J by 12 bases, with 15 bases between.

The chain recombines TRBV6-5 with TRBJ1-1; D may be TRBD1 (5 bases). Germline V gene data show CDR1 as MNHEY and CDR2 as SVGAGI. The ends were cut back, 6 bases at V and 8 bases at J, with 16 bases in the middle. The CDR3 sequence is 13 residues long. The CDR3 reads CASSQRRGAEAFF. CDR3 sequence (DNA): TGTGCCAGCAGCCAAAGGCGTGGGGCCGAAGCTTTCTTT.

The chain employs TRBV29-1 and TRBJ2-7; a weak D match, TRBD1 (6 bases). V lost 2 bases, J lost 3 bases, and 11 bases lay in between. The CDR3 length is 13 residues. The germline V gene has CDR1 SQVTM and CDR2 ANQGSEA. CDR3 sequence (DNA): TGCAGCGTTGAAACAGGGTCAAACTACGAGCAGTACTTC. Encoded protein: CSVETGSNYEQYF.

This chain links TRBV7-2 with TRBJ1-2, with a possible D match to TRBD1 (5 bases). Trimming cost V 5 bases and J 2 bases, with 15 bases left between them. The CDR3 is 15 amino acids. Germline V lookup: CDR1 SGHTA, CDR2 FQGNSA. CDR3 nucleotide sequence: TGTGCCAGCAGCCCCGTGGGGGGAGGGAACTATGGCTACACCTTC. Protein product: CASSPVGGGNYGYTF.

This rearrangement joins TRBV19 to TRBJ2-2; TRBD2 aligns across 7 bases. The CDR3 loop spans 15 amino acids. V lost 8 bases and J lost 5; bases outside the gene matches: 11. Germline lookup yields CDR1 LNHDA and CDR2 SQIVND (reference sequence). The CDR3 DNA reads as TGTGCCAGTGGCCAGGGCCCGGGAGGTACCGGGGAGCTGTTTTTT. Encoded protein: CASGQGPGGTGELFF.